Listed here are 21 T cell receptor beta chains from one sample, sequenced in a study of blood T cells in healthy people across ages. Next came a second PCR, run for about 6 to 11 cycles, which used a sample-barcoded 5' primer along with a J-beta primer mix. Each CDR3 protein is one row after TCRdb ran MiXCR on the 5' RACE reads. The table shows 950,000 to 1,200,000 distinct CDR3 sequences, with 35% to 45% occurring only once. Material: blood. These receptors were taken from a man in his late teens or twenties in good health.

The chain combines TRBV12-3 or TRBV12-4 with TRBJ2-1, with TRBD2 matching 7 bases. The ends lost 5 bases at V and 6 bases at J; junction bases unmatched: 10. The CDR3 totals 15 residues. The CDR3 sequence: CASSAGGSMGNEQFF. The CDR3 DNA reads TGTGCCAGCAGTGCCGGGGGGTCGATGGGCAATGAGCAGTTCTTC.

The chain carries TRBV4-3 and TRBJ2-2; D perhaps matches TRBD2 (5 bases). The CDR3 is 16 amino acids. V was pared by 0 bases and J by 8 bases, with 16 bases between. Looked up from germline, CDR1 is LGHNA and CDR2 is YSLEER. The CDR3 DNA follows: TGCGCCAGCAGCCAAGACCGGTCGAATACGGGGGGGGAGCTGTTTTTT. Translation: CASSQDRSNTGGELFF.

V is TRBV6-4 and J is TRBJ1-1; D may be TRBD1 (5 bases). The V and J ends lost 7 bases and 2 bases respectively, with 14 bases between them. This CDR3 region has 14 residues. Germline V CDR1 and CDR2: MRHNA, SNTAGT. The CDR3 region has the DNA TGTGCCAGCAACCAGCCGAGGGGCAACACTGAAGCTTTCTTT. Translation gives CASNQPRGNTEAFF.

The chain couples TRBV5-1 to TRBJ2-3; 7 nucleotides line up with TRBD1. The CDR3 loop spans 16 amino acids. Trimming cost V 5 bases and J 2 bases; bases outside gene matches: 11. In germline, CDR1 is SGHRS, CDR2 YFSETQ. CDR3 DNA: TGCGCCAGCAGGGCGACACAGGGGTACATCACAGATACGCAGTATTTT. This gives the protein CASRATQGYITDTQYF.

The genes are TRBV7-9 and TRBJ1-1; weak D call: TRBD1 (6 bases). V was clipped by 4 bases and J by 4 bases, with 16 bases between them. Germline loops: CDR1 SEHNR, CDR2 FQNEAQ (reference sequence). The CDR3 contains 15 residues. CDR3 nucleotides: TGTGCCAGCAGCTGGGGAACAGGGAGTGTCACTGAAGCTTTCTTT. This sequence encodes CASSWGTGSVTEAFF.

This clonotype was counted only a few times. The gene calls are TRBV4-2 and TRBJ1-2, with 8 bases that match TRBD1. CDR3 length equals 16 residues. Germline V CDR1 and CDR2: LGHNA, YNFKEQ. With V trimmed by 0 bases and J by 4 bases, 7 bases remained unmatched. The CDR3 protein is CASSQDKAGGIYGYTF. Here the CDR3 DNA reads TGTGCCAGCAGCCAAGATAAGGCAGGGGGCATCTATGGCTACACCTTC.

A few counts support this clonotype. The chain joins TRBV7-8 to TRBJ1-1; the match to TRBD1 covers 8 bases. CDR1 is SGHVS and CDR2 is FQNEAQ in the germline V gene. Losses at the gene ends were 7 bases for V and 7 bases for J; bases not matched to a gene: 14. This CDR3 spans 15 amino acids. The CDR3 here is CASIPRGRGRVEAFF. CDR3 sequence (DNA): TGTGCCAGCATCCCCAGAGGCAGGGGGCGTGTTGAAGCTTTCTTT.

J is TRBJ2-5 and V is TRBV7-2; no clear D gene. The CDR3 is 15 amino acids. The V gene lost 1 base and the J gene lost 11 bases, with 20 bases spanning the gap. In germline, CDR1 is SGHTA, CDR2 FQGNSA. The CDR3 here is CASSLGPTLYNEQYF. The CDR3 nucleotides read TGTGCCAGCAGCTTAGGCCCTACTCTCTACAATGAGCAGTACTTC.

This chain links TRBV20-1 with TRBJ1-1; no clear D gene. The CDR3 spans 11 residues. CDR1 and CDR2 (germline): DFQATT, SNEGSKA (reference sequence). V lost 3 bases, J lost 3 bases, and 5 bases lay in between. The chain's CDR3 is CSASRDTEAFF. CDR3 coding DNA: TGCAGTGCTAGCCGGGACACTGAAGCTTTCTTT.

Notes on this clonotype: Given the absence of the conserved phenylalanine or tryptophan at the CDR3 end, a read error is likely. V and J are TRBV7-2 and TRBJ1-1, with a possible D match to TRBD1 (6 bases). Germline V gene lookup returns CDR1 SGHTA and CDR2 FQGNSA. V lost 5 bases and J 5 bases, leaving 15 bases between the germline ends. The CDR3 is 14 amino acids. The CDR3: CASSPGQRGTEAFL. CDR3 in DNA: TGTGCCAGCAGCCCAGGACAGCGTGGTACTGAAGCTTTCCTT.

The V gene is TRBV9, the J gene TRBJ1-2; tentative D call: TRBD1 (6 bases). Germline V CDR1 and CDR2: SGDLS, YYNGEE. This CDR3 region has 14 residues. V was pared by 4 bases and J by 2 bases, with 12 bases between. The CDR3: CASSPWTENYGYTF. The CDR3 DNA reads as TGTGCCAGCAGCCCCTGGACAGAGAACTATGGCTACACCTTC. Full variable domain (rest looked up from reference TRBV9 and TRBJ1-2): DSGVTQTPKHLITATGQRVTLRCSPRSGDLSVYWYQQSLDQGLQFLIQYYNGEERAKGNILERFSAQQFPDLHSELNLSSLELGDSALYFCASSPWTENYGYTFGSGTRLTVV.

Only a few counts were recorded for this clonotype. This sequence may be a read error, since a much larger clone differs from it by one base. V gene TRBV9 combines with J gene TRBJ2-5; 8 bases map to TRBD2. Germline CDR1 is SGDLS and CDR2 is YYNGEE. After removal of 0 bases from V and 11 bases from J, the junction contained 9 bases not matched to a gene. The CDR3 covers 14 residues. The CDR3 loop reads CASSVAGGPYEQYF. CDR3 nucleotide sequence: TGTGCCAGCAGCGTAGCGGGGGGGCCGTATGAGCAGTACTTC.

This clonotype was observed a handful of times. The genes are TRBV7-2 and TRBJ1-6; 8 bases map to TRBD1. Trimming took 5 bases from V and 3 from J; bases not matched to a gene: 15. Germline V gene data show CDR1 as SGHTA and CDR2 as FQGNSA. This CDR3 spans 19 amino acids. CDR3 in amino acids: CASSPGGQGTALYNSPLHF. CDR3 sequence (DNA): TGTGCCAGCAGCCCTGGCGGACAGGGCACTGCTCTCTATAATTCACCCCTCCACTTT.

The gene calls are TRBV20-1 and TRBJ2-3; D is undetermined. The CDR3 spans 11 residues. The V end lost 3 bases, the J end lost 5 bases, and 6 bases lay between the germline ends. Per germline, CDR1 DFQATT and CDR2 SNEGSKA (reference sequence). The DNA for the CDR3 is TGCAGTGCTAGTTCCCGAGATACGCAGTATTTT. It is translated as CSASSRDTQYF.

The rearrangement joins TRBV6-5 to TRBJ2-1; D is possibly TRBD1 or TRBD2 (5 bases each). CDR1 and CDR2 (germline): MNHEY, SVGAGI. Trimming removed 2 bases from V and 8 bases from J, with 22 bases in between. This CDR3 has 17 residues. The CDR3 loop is CASSYQWDGQSSYEQFF. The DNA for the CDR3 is TGTGCCAGCAGTTACCAATGGGACGGCCAATCCAGCTATGAGCAGTTCTTC.

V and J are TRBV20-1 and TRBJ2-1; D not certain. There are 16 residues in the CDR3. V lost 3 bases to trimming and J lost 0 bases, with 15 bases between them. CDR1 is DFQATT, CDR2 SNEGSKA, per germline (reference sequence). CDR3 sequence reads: CSASNQDASSYNEQFF. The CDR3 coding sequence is TGCAGTGCTAGCAACCAGGACGCGAGCTCCTACAATGAGCAGTTCTTC.

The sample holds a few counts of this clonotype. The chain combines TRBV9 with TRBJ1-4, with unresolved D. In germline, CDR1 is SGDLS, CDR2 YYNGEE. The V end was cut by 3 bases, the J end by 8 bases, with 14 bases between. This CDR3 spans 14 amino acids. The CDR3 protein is CASSGTLGAEKLFF. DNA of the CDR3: TGTGCCAGCAGCGGGACTCTCGGCGCCGAAAAACTGTTTTTT. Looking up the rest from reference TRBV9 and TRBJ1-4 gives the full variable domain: DSGVTQTPKHLITATGQRVTLRCSPRSGDLSVYWYQQSLDQGLQFLIQYYNGEERAKGNILERFSAQQFPDLHSELNLSSLELGDSALYFCASSGTLGAEKLFFGSGTQLSVL.

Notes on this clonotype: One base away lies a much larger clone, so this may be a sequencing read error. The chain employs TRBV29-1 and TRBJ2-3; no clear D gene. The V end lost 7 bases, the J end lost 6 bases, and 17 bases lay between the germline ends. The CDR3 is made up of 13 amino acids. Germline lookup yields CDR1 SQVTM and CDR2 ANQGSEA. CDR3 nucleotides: TGCAGCGCCGCTATCGGACGTCCGGATACGCAGTATTTT. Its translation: CSAAIGRPDTQYF.

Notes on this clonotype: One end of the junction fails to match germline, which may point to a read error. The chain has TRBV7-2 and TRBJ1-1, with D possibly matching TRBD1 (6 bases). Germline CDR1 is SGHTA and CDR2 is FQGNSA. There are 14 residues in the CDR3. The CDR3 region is CASSYRRGDTVAFF. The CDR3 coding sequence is TGTGCCAGCAGCTACCGTAGGGGGGACACTGTAGCTTTCTTT. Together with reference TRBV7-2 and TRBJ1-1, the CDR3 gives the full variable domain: GAGVSQSPSNKVTEKGKDVELRCDPISGHTALYWYRQSLGQGLEFLIYFQGNSAPDKSGLPSDRFSAERTGGSVSTLTIQRTQQEDSAVYLCASSYRRGDTVAFFGQGTRLTVV.

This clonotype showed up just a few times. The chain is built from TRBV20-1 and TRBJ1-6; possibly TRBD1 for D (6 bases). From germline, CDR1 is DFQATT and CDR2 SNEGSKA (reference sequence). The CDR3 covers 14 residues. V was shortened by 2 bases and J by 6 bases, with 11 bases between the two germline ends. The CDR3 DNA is TGCAGTGCTAGAACCGGGACACTTAATTCACCCCTCCACTTT. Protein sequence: CSARTGTLNSPLHF.

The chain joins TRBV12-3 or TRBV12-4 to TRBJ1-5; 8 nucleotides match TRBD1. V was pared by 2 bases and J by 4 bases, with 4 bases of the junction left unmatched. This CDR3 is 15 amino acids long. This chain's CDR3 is CASSLYQGANQPQHF. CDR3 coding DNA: TGTGCCAGCAGTTTATATCAGGGGGCGAATCAGCCCCAGCATTTT.